The 30 T cell receptor beta chains in this list originate from one sample, sequenced in a study of shared clonotypes between healthy human individuals. TCRdb's copy holds only in-frame clones and misses some; the assay was immunoSEQ multiplex PCR. Of 2 million to 2.5 million clones in the sample, approximately 93% were seen once. The source material was naive CD4+ T cells from PBMCs. Subset denoted: CD45RA+ positively selected. Receptors originate from a man younger than 35 in good health. Some clones in this sample may be carry-over from other donors' samples.

The V and J genes are TRBV4-3 and TRBJ2-7; tentative D call: TRBD2 (6 bases). The germline V gene encodes CDR1 LGHNA and CDR2 YSLEER. V gave up 0 bases and J gave up 9 bases, with 12 bases separating them. The CDR3 has 13 amino acids. CDR3 in amino acids: CASSQDTGSVQYF. CDR3 sequence (DNA): TGCGCCAGCAGCCAAGATACCGGGAGTGTGCAGTACTTC.

The J gene is TRBJ1-5, the V gene TRBV5-1; D remains ambiguous. The CDR3 extends over 15 amino acids. Deletions cut 6 bases from V and 2 bases from J, with 15 bases between. Germline values: CDR1 SGHRS, CDR2 YFSETQ. This CDR3 reads CASTGSQDGNQPQHF. The CDR3 DNA reads as TGCGCCAGCACAGGTTCGCAGGACGGCAATCAGCCCCAGCATTTT. Full variable domain (rest looked up from reference TRBV5-1 and TRBJ1-5): KAGVTQTPRYLIKTRGQQVTLSCSPISGHRSVSWYQQTPGQGLQFLFEYFSETQRNKGNFPGRFSGRQFSNSRSEMNVSTLELGDSALYLCASTGSQDGNQPQHFGDGTRLSIL.

Only one count was recorded for this clone. The chain carries TRBV2 and TRBJ2-3; 12 nucleotides match TRBD2. Germline V gives CDR1 SNHLY, CDR2 FYNNEI. V dropped 3 bases and J dropped 3; count of bases not matched to a gene: 4. This CDR3 comprises 16 residues. The CDR3 region has the DNA TGTGCCAGCAGTGAGACTAGCGGGAGTCGTACAGATACGCAGTATTTT. Its translation is CASSETSGSRTDTQYF.

The genes are TRBV11-2 and TRBJ1-3; D not resolved. V was pared by 3 bases and J by 0 bases, with 15 bases between. CDR3 length equals 17 residues. Germline-derived CDR1 and CDR2 are SGHAT and FQNNGV. The CDR3 sequence is CASSFGSGLNSGNTIYF. In nucleotides, the CDR3 is TGTGCCAGCAGCTTCGGTTCCGGGCTCAACTCTGGAAACACCATATATTTT.

The chain's CDR3 is CASCISDTQYF. CDR3 coding DNA: TGTGCCAGTTGCATTTCAGATACGCAGTATTTT. The chain uses TRBV2 and TRBJ2-3, with no clear D. There are 11 residues in the CDR3. Germline V gives CDR1 SNHLY, CDR2 FYNNEI. Trimming cost V 9 bases and J 4 bases, with 8 bases left between them.

The sample holds one count of this clone. In DNA, the CDR3 is TGTGCCAGCGCATGGAGGGACACGAACACCGGGGAGCTGTTTTTT. Amino acids: CASAWRDTNTGELFF. The V and J genes are TRBV6-5 and TRBJ2-2; tentatively, D is TRBD1 or TRBD2 (6 bases each). CDR1 MNHEY and CDR2 SVGAGI come from the germline V gene. The CDR3 contains 15 residues. Deletions cut 8 bases from V and 0 bases from J, with 13 bases between.

On this clone: The sample contains more than one DNA sequence encoding this CDR3. The V gene is TRBV5-4, the J gene TRBJ2-7; 8 nucleotides line up with TRBD2. Trimming at V came to 5 bases and at J to 3 bases, leaving 7 bases not matched to a gene. The germline V gene encodes CDR1 SGHNT and CDR2 YYREEE (reference sequence). The CDR3 contains 14 residues. CDR3 amino acids: CASSPRGGDYEQYF. For the CDR3, the DNA is TGTGCCAGCAGTCCCCGGGGGGGGGACTACGAGCAGTACTTC.

The gene calls are TRBV13 and TRBJ2-1, with 7 bases aligning to TRBD2. Unmatched junction bases numbered 18, after V lost 5 bases and J lost 8 bases. The CDR3 has 17 residues. In germline, CDR1 is PRHDT, CDR2 FYEKMQ (reference sequence). This chain's CDR3 is CASSRGGVAGRTYEQFF. The CDR3 DNA reads as TGTGCCAGCAGCAGAGGCGGGGTAGCGGGCCGTACCTATGAGCAGTTCTTC.

J is TRBJ2-3 and V is TRBV5-1; weak D call: TRBD1 (6 bases). V gave up 4 bases and J gave up 5 bases, with 17 bases separating them. Germline V gene sequence: CDR1 SGHRS, CDR2 YFSETQ. This CDR3 has 15 residues. Here the CDR3 DNA reads TGCGCCAGCAGCCGGTGGGGGACACTCGGAGATACGCAGTATTTT. The encoded protein is CASSRWGTLGDTQYF.

This clone appeared a single time. The V gene is TRBV30, the J gene TRBJ1-1, with 7 bases that match TRBD1. The CDR3 covers 11 residues. The J segment lost 10 bases and the V segment lost 0 bases, leaving 2 bases of the junction unmatched. The germline V gene encodes CDR1 GTSNPN and CDR2 SVGIG (reference sequence). This chain's CDR3 is CAWSVRGGAFF. CDR3 sequence (DNA): TGTGCCTGGAGTGTCAGGGGGGGAGCTTTCTTT.

Of note for this clone: This specimen includes other DNA sequences encoding the same CDR3. V is TRBV18 and J is TRBJ2-5, with D possibly matching TRBD2 (6 bases). The germline V and J ends were trimmed by 0 bases and 2 bases, with 7 bases remaining between them. The CDR3 length is 14 residues. Germline-derived CDR1 and CDR2 are KGHSH and LQKENI. The DNA for the CDR3 is TGTGCCAGCTCACCACCGGAGGGGCAAGAGACCCAGTACTTC. Protein: CASSPPEGQETQYF.

The chain is built from TRBV29-1 and TRBJ1-1; 7 bases match TRBD1. This CDR3 has 12 residues. Losses at the gene ends were 7 bases for V and 0 bases for J; bases not matched to a gene: 2. CDR1 is SQVTM, CDR2 ANQGSEA, per germline. CDR3 nucleotides: TGCAGCGGACAGGGAATGAACACTGAAGCTTTCTTT. This encodes CSGQGMNTEAFF.

In this sample, this clone turned up a few times. The rearrangement joins TRBV2 to TRBJ2-2; D may be TRBD1 (6 bases). V lost 5 bases to trimming and J lost 6 bases, with 19 bases between them. The CDR3 extends over 16 amino acids. Germline CDR1 is SNHLY and CDR2 is FYNNEI. The CDR3 nucleotides are TGTGCCAGCAGTAATCAGGGGAGCCGAACGGCCGGGGAGCTGTTTTTT. Protein: CASSNQGSRTAGELFF.

Remarks on this clone: Within the sample, other DNA sequences also encode this same CDR3. The rearrangement uses TRBV7-9 and TRBJ2-1; possibly TRBD2 for D (6 bases). The CDR3 runs to 15 residues. Trimming pared 1 base from V and 4 bases from J, leaving 11 bases between. The germline CDR1 and CDR2 sequences are SEHNR and FQNEAQ (reference sequence). CDR3 loop: CASSLGSSGYNEQFF. The CDR3 DNA is TGTGCCAGCAGCTTAGGATCGAGCGGGTACAATGAGCAGTTCTTC.

The V and J genes are TRBV2 and TRBJ1-2, with D uncertain. Trimming pared 6 bases from V and 6 bases from J, leaving 11 bases between. The CDR3 is made up of 12 amino acids. CDR1 is SNHLY and CDR2 is FYNNEI in the germline V gene. The CDR3 DNA follows: TGTGCCAGCAGCCCGGACTGGAATGGCTACACCTTC. It is translated as CASSPDWNGYTF.

The rearrangement joins TRBV28 to TRBJ2-7; tentatively, D is TRBD1 or TRBD2 (5 bases each). CDR1 is MDHEN, CDR2 SYDVKM, per germline. The CDR3 totals 15 residues. V dropped 7 bases and J dropped 2 bases, with 18 bases sitting between them. CDR3: CASTPRGRPTYEQYF. In DNA form, the CDR3 reads TGTGCCAGCACCCCGAGGGGCAGACCTACCTACGAGCAGTACTTC.

The rearrangement joins TRBV29-1 to TRBJ2-7, with D uncertain. Per germline, CDR1 SQVTM and CDR2 ANQGSEA. V was trimmed by 6 bases and J by 2 bases, leaving 14 bases between them. CDR3 length: 13 amino acids. Here the CDR3 reads CSVRIYPTYEQYF. The CDR3 nucleotides are TGCAGCGTCCGCATCTACCCGACCTACGAGCAGTACTTC.

The gene calls are TRBV6-5 and TRBJ1-1; perhaps TRBD1 as D (6 bases). CDR3 length equals 16 residues. Per germline, CDR1 MNHEY and CDR2 SVGAGI. Trimming shortened V by 4 bases and J by 3 bases, and 18 bases separated the two germline ends. As DNA, the CDR3 is TGTGCCAGCAGTTCCCCGATCGGGGGCCAGGACACTGAAGCTTTCTTT. Translating gives CASSSPIGGQDTEAFF.

This clone occurred once. The V call is TRBV5-1, the J call TRBJ2-2; the match to TRBD2 covers 7 bases. The CDR3 runs to 15 residues. Trimming cost V 4 bases and J 9 bases; bases outside gene matches: 12. Germline V gene data show CDR1 as SGHRS and CDR2 as YFSETQ. The CDR3 sequence is CASSLVEGGARELFF. The DNA for the CDR3 is TGCGCCAGCAGCCTTGTGGAGGGAGGGGCGCGGGAGCTGTTTTTT. Using reference TRBV5-1 and TRBJ2-2 for the parts outside the CDR3, the full variable domain is KAGVTQTPRYLIKTRGQQVTLSCSPISGHRSVSWYQQTPGQGLQFLFEYFSETQRNKGNFPGRFSGRQFSNSRSEMNVSTLELGDSALYLCASSLVEGGARELFFGEGSRLTVL.

The V gene is TRBV20-1, the J gene TRBJ2-3; D gene ambiguous. This CDR3 region has 10 residues. Looked up from germline, CDR1 is DFQATT and CDR2 is SNEGSKA (reference sequence). With 5 bases removed from V and 6 bases from J, the gap between germline ends came to 6 bases. The CDR3 loop reads CSAVGDTQYF. CDR3 sequence (DNA): TGCAGTGCTGTGGGGGATACGCAGTATTTT.

The V call is TRBV2, the J call TRBJ2-2; D unclear. Germline-derived CDR1 and CDR2 are SNHLY and FYNNEI. This CDR3 comprises 12 residues. V lost 3 bases, J lost 6 bases, and 5 bases lay in between. The CDR3 DNA follows: TGTGCCAGCAGTGACGGCGCCGGGGAGCTGTTTTTT. The encoded protein is CASSDGAGELFF.

The chain combines TRBV4-1 with TRBJ2-7, with a possible D match to TRBD2 (5 bases). The V and J ends lost 4 bases and 5 bases respectively, with 15 bases between them. The length of the CDR3 is 14 residues. CDR1 MGHRA and CDR2 YSYEKL come from the germline V gene. The CDR3 coding sequence is TGCGCCAGCAGCCGGCCACCGGGATTTGACGAGCAGTACTTC. It is translated as CASSRPPGFDEQYF.

This sequence joins TRBV18 and TRBJ1-5; D remains ambiguous. The CDR3 runs 13 residues. Germline CDR1 KGHSH, CDR2 LQKENI. V was trimmed by 4 bases and J by 5 bases, leaving 9 bases between them. The CDR3 protein is CASSLMWDQPQHF. CDR3 in DNA: TGTGCCAGCTCACTGATGTGGGATCAGCCCCAGCATTTT.

The chain couples TRBV5-4 to TRBJ1-1; 9 bases align to TRBD1. The V gene end was trimmed by 5 bases and the J gene end by 0 bases; junction bases not matched to a gene: 8. The CDR3 spans 16 residues. Germline loops: CDR1 SGHNT, CDR2 YYREEE (reference sequence). CDR3 in amino acids: CASRLGTGTVNTEAFF. CDR3 in DNA: TGTGCCAGCAGATTAGGGACAGGGACCGTGAACACTGAAGCTTTCTTT.

The chain recombines TRBV9 with TRBJ2-1, with D perhaps given as TRBD1 or TRBD2 (5 bases each). CDR1 is SGDLS, CDR2 YYNGEE, per germline. There are 15 residues in the CDR3. Trimming shortened V by 0 bases and J by 4 bases, and 11 bases separated the two germline ends. The CDR3 loop is CASSVVPGTYNEQFF. CDR3 sequence (DNA): TGTGCCAGCAGCGTAGTTCCAGGGACGTACAATGAGCAGTTCTTC.

The V gene is TRBV25-1, the J gene TRBJ1-5, with D maybe TRBD1 (5 bases). V shed 3 bases and J shed 4 bases, with 13 bases lying between them. Germline CDR1 reads MGHDK; CDR2 reads SYGVNS. The CDR3 is 15 amino acids. The CDR3: CASSDAGSRNQPQHF. The CDR3 DNA sequence: TGTGCCAGCAGTGACGCAGGGTCGCGGAATCAGCCCCAGCATTTT.

The genes are TRBV7-2 and TRBJ1-5; the D gene is possibly TRBD1 (6 bases). The CDR3 loop spans 14 amino acids. V lost 1 base and J lost 7, with 11 bases in between. From germline, CDR1 is SGHTA and CDR2 FQGNSA. The DNA of the CDR3 is TGTGCCAGCAGCTTAGATGGGGGGCACCAGCCCCAGCATTTT. Translated, it gives CASSLDGGHQPQHF.

This clone is labeled as medium-sized (0.01 to 0.1%). CDR3 protein: CASSYSGTEAYNEQFF. The CDR3 nucleotides are TGTGCCAGCAGTTATTCCGGGACAGAAGCCTACAATGAGCAGTTCTTC. The genes are TRBV6-5 and TRBJ2-1, with TRBD1 matching 7 bases. V dropped 3 bases and J dropped 2; count of bases not matched to a gene: 7. The CDR3 sequence is 16 residues long. Germline V gives CDR1 MNHEY, CDR2 SVGAGI.

V and J are TRBV5-4 and TRBJ2-2; TRBD2 matches 9 bases. The V gene end was trimmed by 4 bases and the J gene end by 4 bases; junction bases not matched to a gene: 14. The V gene's germline CDR1 is SGHNT and CDR2 YYREEE (reference sequence). The CDR3 consists of 18 residues. CDR3 bases: TGTGCCAGCAGCCCCCCTACGGGGCGGGAGGGCGGCACCGGGGAGCTGTTTTTT. As protein: CASSPPTGREGGTGELFF. Full variable domain (remainder filled in from reference TRBV5-4 and TRBJ2-2): ETGVTQSPTHLIKTRGQQVTLRCSSQSGHNTVSWYQQALGQGPQFIFQYYREEENGRGNFPPRFSGLQFPNYSSELNVNALELDDSALYLCASSPPTGREGGTGELFFGEGSRLTVL.

The chain links TRBV5-1 to TRBJ2-5, with a tentative D call TRBD2 (5 bases). Germline V gives CDR1 SGHRS, CDR2 YFSETQ. V shed 3 bases and J shed 0 bases, with 15 bases lying between them. The CDR3 contains 16 residues. The CDR3 DNA reads TGCGCCAGCAGCTCGCGGTCCCGGGATTACCAAGAGACCCAGTACTTC. It translates to CASSSRSRDYQETQYF.